This T cell receptor beta chain was found in a study of T cell responses to AZD1222 COVID-19 vaccine. Study-level points and caveats: Repertoires were obtained only post-peak T cell response. Donors, mostly white British, included more females; clonal diversity was possibly underestimated.

About this clone itself: The antigen is not known.

Only in-frame clones appear in the TCRdb table, and some are missing; sequencing was by immunoSEQ multiplex PCR. The repertoire consists of fewer than 40,000 clones, with about 88% occurring once and the leading ten covering approximately 27%. Sequenced material: peripheral blood, taken 28 days after the second dose of the MenACWY control vaccine. This TCR came from an adult who received the MenACWY meningococcal vaccine as a control.

The CDR3 loop is CASSSRPGTSGAWNEQFF. The CDR3 coding sequence is TGTGCCAGCAGTTCCCGACCAGGGACTAGCGGGGCCTGGAATGAGCAGTTCTTC. The chain recombines TRBV28 with TRBJ2-1, with 13 bases identical to TRBD2. Germline CDR1 is MDHEN and CDR2 is SYDVKM. V dropped 4 bases and J dropped 7; count of bases not matched to a gene: 13. The CDR3 has 18 residues.